The entry below describes one TCR beta chain. Clones were read by immunoSEQ multiplex PCR, and TCRdb kept only the in-frame ones, dropping some. The repertoire holds about 360,000 clones, with more than 60% as singletons. CD45RA-negative memory and CD45RA+ naive subsets were split from the CD4+ cells. The CDR3 has 15 residues. Trimming took off 7 bases at V and 3 bases at J, with 18 bases between the two ends. Germline V gives CDR1 SGHVS, CDR2 FQNEAQ. The source of the sample is a study of shared clonotypes between healthy human individuals. The chain joins TRBV7-8 to TRBJ2-5; D gene uncertain. Sequenced: memory CD4+ T cells sorted from blood. Sample subset: CD45RA-negative fraction. The sequence was obtained from a young man in good health. As DNA, the CDR3 is TGTGCCAGCATCGTCAGCTTCGGGCAAGAAGAGACCCAGTACTTC. Its translation: CASIVSFGQEETQYF.